The clone carrying this T cell receptor (beta chain) was observed a few times. Antigen unknown. V was cut by 8 bases and J by 1 base, with 8 bases left in between. This CDR3 comprises 12 residues. Germline V CDR1 and CDR2: ENHRY, SYGVKD. This sample stems from a study of human thymus T cells. Study-level points and caveats: Thymic and blood repertoires appeared to display a bias in their usage of V and J genes.

The method was immunoSEQ multiplex PCR; TCRdb's version includes in-frame clones alone and lacks a portion of them. Among about 46,000 clones listed, around 95% were seen once. The gene calls are TRBV10-3 and TRBJ1-1, with D uncertain. Material: blood. The sequence was obtained from a girl under three years old with a congenital heart defect but otherwise immunologically healthy. The CDR3 region has the DNA TGTGCCATCGGTCGGTGGAACACTGAAGCTTTCTTT. The encoded protein is CAIGRWNTEAFF.